This TCR beta chain was found in a study of shared clonotypes between healthy human individuals. At deep level, the assay was performed. Sequencing was performed with immunoSEQ multiplex PCR; in TCRdb, only in-frame clones are kept and a portion is missing. The sample comprises about 480,000 clones, around 79% of which are singletons, and around an eighth rests with the top ten. Donors were Caucasian adults residing in Nashville, Tennessee, USA. J was trimmed by 4 bases and V by 6 bases; bases with no gene match: 10. The CDR3 spans 16 residues. The germline CDR1 and CDR2 sequences are SGHRS and YFSETQ.

This chain joins TRBV5-1 and TRBJ2-1, with 10 positions matching TRBD1. This receptor was obtained from a woman aged 40 to 50 in good health. Some clones in this sample may be carry-over from other donors' samples. Sequencing was carried out using PBMCs. The CDR3 sequence is CASTPGGTGDYNEQFF. The CDR3 DNA reads as TGCGCCAGCACTCCAGGGGGGACAGGGGATTACAATGAGCAGTTCTTC.